This T cell receptor (beta chain) stems from a study of metastatic and nonmetastatic thyroid tumors. TCRdb reanalyzed the PCR reads via MiXCR. Counted here are over 14,000 clones, roughly 29% occurring once; the ten biggest clones make up roughly a fifth. Before thyroid surgery, none of the patients had received any treatment. There are many counts of this clone. This sequence originates from a female donor with papillary thyroid cancer or a benign thyroid nodule (not recorded which). Some clones in this sample may be carry-over from other donors' samples. The sample comprised tumor tissue.

The CDR3 loop reads CASSKGASGVPSTDTQYF. CDR3 DNA sequence: TGCGCCAGCAGCAAAGGGGCTAGCGGGGTCCCTAGCACAGATACGCAGTATTTT. This chain joins TRBV4-1 and TRBJ2-3; 9 bases align to TRBD2. The trim removed 5 bases at V and 0 bases at J, leaving 12 bases unmatched. Germline V gene data show CDR1 as MGHRA and CDR2 as YSYEKL. The CDR3 is 18 residues long.